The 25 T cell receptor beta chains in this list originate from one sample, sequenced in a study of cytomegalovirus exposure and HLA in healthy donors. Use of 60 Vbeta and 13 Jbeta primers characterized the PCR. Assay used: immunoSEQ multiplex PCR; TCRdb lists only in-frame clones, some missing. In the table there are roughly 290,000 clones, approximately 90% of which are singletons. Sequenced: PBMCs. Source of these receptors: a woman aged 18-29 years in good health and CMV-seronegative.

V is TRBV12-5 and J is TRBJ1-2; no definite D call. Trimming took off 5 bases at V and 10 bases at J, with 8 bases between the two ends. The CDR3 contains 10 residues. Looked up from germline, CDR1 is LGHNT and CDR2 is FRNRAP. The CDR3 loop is CASGLRDYTF. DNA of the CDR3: TGTGCTAGTGGTCTCCGCGACTACACCTTC.

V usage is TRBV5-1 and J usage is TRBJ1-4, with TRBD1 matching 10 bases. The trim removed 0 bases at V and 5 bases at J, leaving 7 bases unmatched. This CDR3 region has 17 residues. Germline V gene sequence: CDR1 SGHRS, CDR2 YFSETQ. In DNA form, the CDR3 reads TGCGCCAGCAGCTTGGAAGTGGCGGGACAGGGGAATGAAAAACTGTTTTTT. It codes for CASSLEVAGQGNEKLFF.

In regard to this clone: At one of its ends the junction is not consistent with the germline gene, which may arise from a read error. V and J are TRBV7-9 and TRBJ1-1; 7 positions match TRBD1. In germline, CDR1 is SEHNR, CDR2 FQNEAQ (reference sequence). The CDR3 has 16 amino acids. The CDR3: CSSSLVSSGQNFEAFF. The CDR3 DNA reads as TGTTCCAGCAGCTTAGTATCCTCGGGACAGAACTTTGAAGCTTTCTTT.

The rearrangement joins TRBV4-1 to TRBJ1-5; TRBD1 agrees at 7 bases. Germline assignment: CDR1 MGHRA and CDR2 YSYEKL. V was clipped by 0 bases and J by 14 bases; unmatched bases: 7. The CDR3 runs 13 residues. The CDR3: CASSQDEDRHKHF. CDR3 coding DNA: TGCGCCAGCAGCCAAGATGAGGACAGGCACAAGCATTTT.

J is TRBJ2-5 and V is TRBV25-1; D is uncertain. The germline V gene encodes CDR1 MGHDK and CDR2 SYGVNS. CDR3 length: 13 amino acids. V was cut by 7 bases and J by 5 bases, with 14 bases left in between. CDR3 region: CASKGGSWETQYF. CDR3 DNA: TGTGCCAGCAAAGGCGGCAGTTGGGAGACCCAGTACTTC.

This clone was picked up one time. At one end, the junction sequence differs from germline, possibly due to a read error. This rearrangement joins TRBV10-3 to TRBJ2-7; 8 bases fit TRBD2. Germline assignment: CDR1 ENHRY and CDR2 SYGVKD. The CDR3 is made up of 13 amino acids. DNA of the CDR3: TGCGCTACCACGGGGGGGGATGTGTACGAGCAGTACTTC. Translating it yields CATTGGDVYEQYF.

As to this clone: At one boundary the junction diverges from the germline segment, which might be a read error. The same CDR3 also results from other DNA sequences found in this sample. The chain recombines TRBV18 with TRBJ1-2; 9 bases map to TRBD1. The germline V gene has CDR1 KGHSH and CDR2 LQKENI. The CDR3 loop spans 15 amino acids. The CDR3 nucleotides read TGCGCCAGCTCACCACAGAGACAGGGGGTCTATGGCTACACCTTC. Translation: CASSPQRQGVYGYTF.

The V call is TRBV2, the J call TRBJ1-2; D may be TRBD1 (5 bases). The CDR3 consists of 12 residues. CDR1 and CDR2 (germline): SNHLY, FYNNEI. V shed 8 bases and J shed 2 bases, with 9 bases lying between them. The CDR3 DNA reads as TGTGCCAGCGGTCCAGGGAACTATGGCTACACCTTC. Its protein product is CASGPGNYGYTF.

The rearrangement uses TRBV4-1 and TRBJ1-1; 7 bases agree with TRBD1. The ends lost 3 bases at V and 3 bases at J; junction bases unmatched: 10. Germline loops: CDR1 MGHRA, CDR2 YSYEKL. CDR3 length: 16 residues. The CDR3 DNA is TGCGCCAGCAGCCAGGACACCGGGAGGGGGCACACTGAAGCTTTCTTT. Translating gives CASSQDTGRGHTEAFF.

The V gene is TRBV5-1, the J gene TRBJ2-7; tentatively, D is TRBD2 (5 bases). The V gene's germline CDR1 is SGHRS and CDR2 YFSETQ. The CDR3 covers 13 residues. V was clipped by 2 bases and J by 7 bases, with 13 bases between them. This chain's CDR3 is CASSFSLGGEQYF. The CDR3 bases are TGCGCCAGCAGCTTTAGCCTAGGAGGAGAGCAGTACTTC.

CDR3 loop: CASREGSYNEQFF. The DNA for the CDR3 is TGTGCTAGTAGGGAGGGTTCCTACAATGAGCAGTTCTTC. V is TRBV12-5 and J is TRBJ2-1; 7 positions agree with TRBD2. Trimming cost V 8 bases and J 1 base; bases outside gene matches: 2. Per germline, CDR1 LGHNT and CDR2 FRNRAP. The CDR3 spans 13 residues.

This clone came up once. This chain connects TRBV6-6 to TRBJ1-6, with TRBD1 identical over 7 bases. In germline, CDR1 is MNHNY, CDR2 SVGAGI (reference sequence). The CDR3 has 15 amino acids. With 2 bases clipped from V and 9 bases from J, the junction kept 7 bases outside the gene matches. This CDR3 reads CASSYRETGTSPLHF. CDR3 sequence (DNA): TGTGCCAGCAGTTACCGGGAGACAGGGACTTCACCCCTCCACTTT.

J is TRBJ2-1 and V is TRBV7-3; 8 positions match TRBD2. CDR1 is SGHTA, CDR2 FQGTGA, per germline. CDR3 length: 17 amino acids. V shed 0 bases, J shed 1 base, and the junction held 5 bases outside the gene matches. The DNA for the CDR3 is TGTGCCAGCAGCTTAACTCCTAGCGGGCTATCCTACAATGAGCAGTTCTTC. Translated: CASSLTPSGLSYNEQFF.

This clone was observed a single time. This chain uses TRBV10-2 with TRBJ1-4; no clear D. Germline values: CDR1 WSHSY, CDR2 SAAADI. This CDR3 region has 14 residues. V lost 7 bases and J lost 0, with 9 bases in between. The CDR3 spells CASTGAATNEKLFF. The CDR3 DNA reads TGCGCCAGCACTGGAGCTGCAACTAATGAAAAACTGTTTTTT.

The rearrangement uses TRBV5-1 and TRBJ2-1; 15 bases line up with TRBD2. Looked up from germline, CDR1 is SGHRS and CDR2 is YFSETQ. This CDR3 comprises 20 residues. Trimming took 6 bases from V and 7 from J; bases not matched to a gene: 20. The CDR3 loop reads CASNPAVQGRTSGGANEQFF. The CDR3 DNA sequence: TGCGCCAGCAACCCTGCGGTCCAGGGACGGACTAGCGGGGGGGCTAATGAGCAGTTCTTC.

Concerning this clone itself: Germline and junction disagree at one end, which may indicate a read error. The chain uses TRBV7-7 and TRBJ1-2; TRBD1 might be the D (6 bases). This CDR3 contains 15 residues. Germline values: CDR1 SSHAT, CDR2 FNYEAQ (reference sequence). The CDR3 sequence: CASSSRGSRGPRNTF. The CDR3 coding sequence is TGTGCTAGCAGCTCTAGGGGCTCCAGGGGCCCGAGGAACACCTTC.

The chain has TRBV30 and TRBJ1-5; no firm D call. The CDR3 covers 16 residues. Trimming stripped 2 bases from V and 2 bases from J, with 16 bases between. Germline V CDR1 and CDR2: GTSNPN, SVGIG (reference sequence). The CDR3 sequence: CAWSKGGPRGNQPQHF. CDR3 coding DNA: TGTGCCTGGAGTAAGGGAGGGCCGAGGGGCAATCAGCCCCAGCATTTT.

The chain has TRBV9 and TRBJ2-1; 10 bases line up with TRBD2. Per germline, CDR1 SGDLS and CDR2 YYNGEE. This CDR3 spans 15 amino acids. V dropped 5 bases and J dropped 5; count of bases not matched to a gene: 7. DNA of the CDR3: TGTGCCAGCAGGGCCGGGACTAGCGTCAACAATGAGCAGTTCTTC. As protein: CASRAGTSVNNEQFF.

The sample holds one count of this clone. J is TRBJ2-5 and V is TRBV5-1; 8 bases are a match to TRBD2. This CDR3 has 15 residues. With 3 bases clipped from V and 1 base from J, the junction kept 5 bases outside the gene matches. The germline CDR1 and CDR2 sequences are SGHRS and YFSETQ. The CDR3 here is CASSSSRGGQETQYF. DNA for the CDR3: TGCGCCAGCAGCTCGTCACGGGGGGGCCAAGAGACCCAGTACTTC.

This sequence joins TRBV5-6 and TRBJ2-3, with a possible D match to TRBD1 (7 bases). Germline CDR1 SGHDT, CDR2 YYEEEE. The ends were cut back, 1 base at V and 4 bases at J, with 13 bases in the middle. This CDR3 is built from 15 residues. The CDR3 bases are TGTGCCAGCAGCTTGCCAGGGGGGTACGCAGATACGCAGTATTTT. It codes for CASSLPGGYADTQYF.

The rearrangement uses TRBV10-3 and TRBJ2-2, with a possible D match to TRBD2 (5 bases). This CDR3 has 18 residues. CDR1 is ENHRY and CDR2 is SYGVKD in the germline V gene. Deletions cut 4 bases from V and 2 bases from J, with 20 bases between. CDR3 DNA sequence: TGTGCCATCAGTGGAGGTCTAGCTTCTTTTTATAACACCGGGGAGCTGTTTTTT. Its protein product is CAISGGLASFYNTGELFF.

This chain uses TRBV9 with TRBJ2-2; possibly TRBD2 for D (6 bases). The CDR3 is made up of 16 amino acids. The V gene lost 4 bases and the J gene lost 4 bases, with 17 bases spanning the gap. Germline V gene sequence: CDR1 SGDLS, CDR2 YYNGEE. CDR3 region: CASSLTPLGGTGELFF. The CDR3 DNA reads TGTGCCAGCAGCCTAACCCCGCTGGGGGGCACCGGGGAGCTGTTTTTT. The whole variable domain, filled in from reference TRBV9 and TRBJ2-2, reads DSGVTQTPKHLITATGQRVTLRCSPRSGDLSVYWYQQSLDQGLQFLIQYYNGEERAKGNILERFSAQQFPDLHSELNLSSLELGDSALYFCASSLTPLGGTGELFFGEGSRLTVL.

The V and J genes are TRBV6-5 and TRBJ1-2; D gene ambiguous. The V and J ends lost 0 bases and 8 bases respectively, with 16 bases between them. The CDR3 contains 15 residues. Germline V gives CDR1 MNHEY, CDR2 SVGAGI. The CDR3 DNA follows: TGTGCCAGCAGTTACTCCGGGTCCCGACCTTTGGGCTACACCTTC. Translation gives CASSYSGSRPLGYTF.

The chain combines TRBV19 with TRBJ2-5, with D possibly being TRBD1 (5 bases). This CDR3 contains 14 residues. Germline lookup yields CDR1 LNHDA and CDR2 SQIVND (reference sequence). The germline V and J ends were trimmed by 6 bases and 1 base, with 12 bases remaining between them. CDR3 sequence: CASRGRAFQETQYF. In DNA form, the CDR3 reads TGTGCCAGTAGGGGCAGGGCTTTCCAAGAGACCCAGTACTTC.

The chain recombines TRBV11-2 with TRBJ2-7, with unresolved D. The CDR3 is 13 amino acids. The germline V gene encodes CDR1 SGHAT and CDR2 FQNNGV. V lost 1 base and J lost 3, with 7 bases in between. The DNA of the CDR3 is TGTGCCAGCAGCTTAGGGGCCCTCTACGAGCAGTACTTC. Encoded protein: CASSLGALYEQYF.